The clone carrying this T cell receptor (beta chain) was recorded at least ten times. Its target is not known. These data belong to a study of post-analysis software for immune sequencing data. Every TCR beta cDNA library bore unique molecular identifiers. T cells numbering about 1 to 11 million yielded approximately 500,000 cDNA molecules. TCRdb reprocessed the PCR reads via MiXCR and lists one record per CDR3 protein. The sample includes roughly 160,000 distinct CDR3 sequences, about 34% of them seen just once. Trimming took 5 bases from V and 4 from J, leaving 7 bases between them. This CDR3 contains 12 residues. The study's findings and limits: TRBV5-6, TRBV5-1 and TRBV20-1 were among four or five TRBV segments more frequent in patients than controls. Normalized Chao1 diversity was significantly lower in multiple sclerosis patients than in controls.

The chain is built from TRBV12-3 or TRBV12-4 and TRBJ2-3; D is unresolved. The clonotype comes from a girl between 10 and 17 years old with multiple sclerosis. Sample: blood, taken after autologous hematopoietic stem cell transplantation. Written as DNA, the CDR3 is TGTGCCAGCAGTCCCACCCCAGATACGCAGTATTTT. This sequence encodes CASSPTPDTQYF.